These 7 T cell receptor beta chains came from one sample sequenced in a study of T cell repertoires in cytomegalovirus infection. Their antigens are not known. MiXCR, run by TCRdb on the reads, gives a single entry per CDR3 protein. In the table there are 750,000 to 950,000 distinct CDR3 sequences, just under 30% of which are singletons. This sample comprised cultured CD8+ T cells from PBMCs, obtained from culture after CMV antigen stimulation. These receptors originate from a human donor in good health (CMV status not recorded). Some clones in this sample may be carry-over from other donors' samples.

The genes are TRBV6-1 and TRBJ1-1; a weak D match, TRBD1 (5 bases). The CDR3 totals 10 residues. V was shortened by 6 bases and J by 11 bases, with 10 bases between the two germline ends. From germline, CDR1 is MNHNS and CDR2 SASEGT. CDR3 sequence (DNA): TGTGCCAGCAGGAGGGACCCCGCTTTCTTT. Protein sequence: CASRRDPAFF.

In its sample, this clonotype was seen a few times. The chain combines TRBV27 with TRBJ2-3; D remains ambiguous. The germline gives CDR1 MNHEY, CDR2 SMNVEV (reference sequence). V shed 5 bases and J shed 0 bases, with 12 bases lying between them. The CDR3 is made up of 15 amino acids. The CDR3 DNA follows: TGTGCCAGCAGTCCCCAAATGACCAGCACAGATACGCAGTATTTT. Its translation is CASSPQMTSTDTQYF.

This clonotype was seen more than once but under ten times. This chain connects TRBV7-2 to TRBJ1-4; 10 bases match TRBD1. The trim removed 1 base at V and 8 bases at J, leaving 7 bases unmatched. CDR1 is SGHTA, CDR2 FQGNSA, per germline. The CDR3 consists of 16 residues. The DNA of the CDR3 is TGTGCCAGCAGCTTAGGACCGACAGGGGGCGCGGAAAAACTGTTTTTT. It encodes CASSLGPTGGAEKLFF.

This clonotype has only one observation. The gene calls are TRBV7-3 and TRBJ2-3, with 8 bases aligning to TRBD2. Germline V gene lookup returns CDR1 SGHTA and CDR2 FQGTGA. The CDR3 is 17 amino acids. The ends lost 5 bases at V and 3 bases at J; junction bases unmatched: 13. The CDR3: CASSPGEVSGVTDTQYF. In DNA, the CDR3 is TGTGCCAGCAGCCCCGGGGAGGTTAGCGGGGTTACAGATACGCAGTATTTT. Combining the CDR3 with reference TRBV7-3 and TRBJ2-3 gives the whole variable domain GAGVSQTPSNKVTEKGKYVELRCDPISGHTALYWYRQSLGQGPEFLIYFQGTGAADDSGLPNDRFFAVRPEGSVSTLKIQRTERGDSAVYLCASSPGEVSGVTDTQYFGPGTRLTVL.

This chain connects TRBV27 to TRBJ1-6, with D possibly TRBD1 on 5 matching bases. Between the trimmed V and J ends, which lost 2 bases and 8 bases, there was a span of 10 bases. CDR3 length equals 14 residues. CDR1 is MNHEY, CDR2 SMNVEV, per germline (reference sequence). The CDR3 reads CASSLQGRDSPLHF. For the CDR3, the DNA is TGTGCCAGCAGTTTACAGGGCCGGGATTCACCCCTCCACTTT.

J is TRBJ2-7 and V is TRBV7-9, with a tentative D call TRBD2 (5 bases). There are 13 residues in the CDR3. The germline V gene encodes CDR1 SEHNR and CDR2 FQNEAQ (reference sequence). V was cut by 7 bases and J by 6 bases, with 16 bases left in between. The CDR3 DNA follows: TGTGCCAGCACCCTAGACGGGGATGGCGAGCAGTACTTC. Translated, it gives CASTLDGDGEQYF.

The chain is built from TRBV28 and TRBJ1-2; D is uncertain. The CDR3 runs 11 residues. Trimming left V 6 bases short and J 4 bases short, with 6 bases between. The V gene's germline CDR1 is MDHEN and CDR2 SYDVKM. This chain's CDR3 is CASRRVYGYTF. The DNA of the CDR3 is TGTGCCAGCAGAAGGGTCTATGGCTACACCTTC.